This entry lists 2 T cell receptor beta chains sequenced from one sample in a study of T cell responses to AZD1222 COVID-19 vaccine. TCRdb's table, derived via immunoSEQ multiplex PCR, lists solely in-frame clones and lacks some. Of approximately 140,000 clones listed, 94% are singletons. The sequencing here drew on peripheral blood, taken on day 0 of AZD1222 vaccination. These receptor sequences come from an adult in good health.

The CDR3 protein is CASSLNYQTTDTQYF. The CDR3 DNA is TGTGCCAGCAGCTTAAACTACCAGACCACAGATACGCAGTATTTT. The chain joins TRBV7-2 to TRBJ2-3; D unresolved. The germline gives CDR1 SGHTA, CDR2 FQGNSA. V was clipped by 2 bases and J by 2 bases, with 11 bases between them. The CDR3 has 15 residues.

The rearrangement uses TRBV11-2 and TRBJ2-5; the D call may be TRBD1 or TRBD2 (5 bases each). Germline values: CDR1 SGHAT, CDR2 FQNNGV. The ends were cut back, 5 bases at V and 5 bases at J, with 12 bases in the middle. The CDR3 runs to 13 residues. The CDR3 loop reads CASSRGVAETQYF. In DNA form, the CDR3 reads TGTGCCAGCAGCCGAGGGGTGGCGGAGACCCAGTACTTC.